Listed here are 21 T cell receptor beta chains from one sample, sequenced in a study of beta chain features in type 1 diabetes (dated by TCRdb to the late 2010s). The protocol used for the library was the immunoSEQ multiplex PCR assay. The entire amount of isolated RNA was reverse transcribed using the High Capacity cDNA Reverse Transcription Kit, so the sequenced TCRB transcripts were expressed ones. This immuneACCESS table, as held by TCRdb, lists in-frame sequences with V and J called but not all clones. Of the missing ones, under half trace to an unresolved V gene in checked studies; the others have no known cause. In this sample the table shows hundreds of thousands of clones, approximately 28% of which occur a single time. The ten biggest clones cover about 0.065% of the sample. Material for sequencing was naive CD4+ T cells from blood. The cell subset or site label, as the study defines it: true naive CD4+ T cells. These TCRs come from a man aged 18 to 30 in good health.

This clone has only a few counts. The rearrangement links TRBV30 to TRBJ1-5; TRBD1 might be the D (5 bases). V was clipped by 2 bases and J by 3 bases, with 11 bases between them. CDR1 and CDR2 (germline): GTSNPN, SVGIG (reference sequence). This CDR3 spans 14 amino acids. The CDR3 coding sequence is TGTGCCTGGAGTAAACCGGGACTCAATCAGCCCCAGCATTTT. Translated, it gives CAWSKPGLNQPQHF.

The sample holds a few counts of this clone. V usage is TRBV4-3 and J usage is TRBJ2-1; TRBD2 aligns across 7 bases. V trimming: 0 bases; J trimming: 0 bases; junction bases outside the gene matches: 5. This CDR3 has 17 residues. Germline V gene lookup returns CDR1 LGHNA and CDR2 YSLEER. CDR3 DNA: TGCGCCAGCAGCCAAGATCCCGGCGGGAGCTCCTACAATGAGCAGTTCTTC. This translates into CASSQDPGGSSYNEQFF.

Only a few counts were recorded for this clone. The chain combines TRBV2 with TRBJ2-5, with 9 bases lining up with TRBD1. CDR1 SNHLY and CDR2 FYNNEI come from the germline V gene. V lost 5 bases to trimming and J lost 5 bases; unmatched junction nucleotides: 6. The CDR3 spans 14 residues. For the CDR3, the DNA is TGTGCCAGCAGTAAAAGGGACAGGGAGGAGACCCAGTACTTC. Encoded protein: CASSKRDREETQYF.

A few counts support this clone. This chain joins TRBV29-1 and TRBJ2-3, with TRBD1 identical over 10 bases. V lost 4 bases, J lost 6 bases, and 10 bases stayed unmatched. There are 15 residues in the CDR3. CDR1 and CDR2 from the germline V gene are SQVTM and ANQGSEA. Here the CDR3 DNA reads TGCAGCGTTGCCTTAGGACAGGGGGGGGCGGATACGCAGTATTTT. Its protein is CSVALGQGGADTQYF.

V and J are TRBV29-1 and TRBJ2-3; 7 nucleotides line up with TRBD1. CDR3 length: 12 amino acids. Per the germline V gene, CDR1 is SQVTM and CDR2 is ANQGSEA. After removal of 7 bases from V and 3 bases from J, the junction contained 4 bases not matched to a gene. CDR3 DNA sequence: TGCAGCGGGGACAGTGGAACAGATACGCAGTATTTT. Translated: CSGDSGTDTQYF.

In its sample, this clone was seen a few times. The chain links TRBV14 to TRBJ2-6; no clear D. Trimming shortened V by 3 bases and J by 4 bases, and 13 bases separated the two germline ends. This CDR3 has 16 residues. Germline V gene sequence: CDR1 SGHDN, CDR2 FVKESK. CDR3 in DNA: TGTGCCAGCAGCCAGCGTAGTATCTCCGGGGCCAACGTCCTGACTTTC. It specifies CASSQRSISGANVLTF.

This clone appeared a few times. The V gene is TRBV5-1, the J gene TRBJ2-7, with TRBD2 matching over 8 bases. Germline V gene data show CDR1 as SGHRS and CDR2 as YFSETQ. V gave up 1 base and J gave up 3 bases; unmatched junction bases: 3. This CDR3 is built from 14 residues. The CDR3: CASSLSTSGYEQYF. The CDR3 DNA follows: TGCGCCAGCAGCTTGAGCACTAGCGGCTACGAGCAGTACTTC.

J is TRBJ2-5 and V is TRBV27; 10 nucleotides agree with TRBD2. Per the germline V gene, CDR1 is MNHEY and CDR2 is SMNVEV (reference sequence). The CDR3 runs 16 residues. The junction had 9 bases not matched to a gene; V was cut back by 6 bases and J by 2 bases. CDR3 protein: CASRRSGLALQETQYF. In DNA form, the CDR3 reads TGTGCCAGCAGGCGATCGGGACTAGCGCTACAAGAGACCCAGTACTTC.

The V gene is TRBV19, the J gene TRBJ2-3; no clear D gene. Germline V lookup: CDR1 LNHDA, CDR2 SQIVND (reference sequence). The CDR3 has 15 residues. The ends were cut back, 7 bases at V and 0 bases at J, with 14 bases in the middle. For the CDR3, the DNA is TGTGCCAGTACCCCAGGATTCCTTAGCACAGATACGCAGTATTTT. This codes for CASTPGFLSTDTQYF.

In regard to this clone: Other nucleotide sequences from this sample produce the same CDR3. The chain combines TRBV19 with TRBJ2-7; a weak D match, TRBD1 (5 bases). V shed 3 bases and J shed 3 bases, with 9 bases lying between them. CDR1 is LNHDA, CDR2 SQIVND, per germline (reference sequence). The CDR3 consists of 13 residues. The CDR3 region has the DNA TGTGCCAGTAGTATCCTCCAGGGCTACGAGCAGTACTTC. Residues: CASSILQGYEQYF.

This clone was observed a handful of times. The chain has TRBV29-1 and TRBJ1-1; no firm D call. Germline V gives CDR1 SQVTM, CDR2 ANQGSEA. Between the trimmed V and J ends, which lost 7 bases and 5 bases, there was a span of 14 bases. This CDR3 comprises 12 residues. This CDR3 is CSARTVRTEAFF. The DNA of the CDR3 is TGCAGCGCGAGAACGGTACGGACTGAAGCTTTCTTT.

CDR3 sequence: CASSAPQGNEQYF. As DNA, the CDR3 is TGTGCCAGCAGCGCCCCGCAGGGGAACGAGCAGTACTTC. The chain carries TRBV28 and TRBJ2-7, with a possible D match to TRBD1 (6 bases). Trimming shortened V by 6 bases and J by 5 bases, and 14 bases separated the two germline ends. Per germline, CDR1 MDHEN and CDR2 SYDVKM. The CDR3 totals 13 residues. Full variable domain (remainder filled in from reference TRBV28 and TRBJ2-7): DVKVTQSSRYLVKRTGEKVFLECVQDMDHENMFWYRQDPGLGLRLIYFSYDVKMKEKGDIPEGYSVSREKKERFSLILESASTNQTSMYLCASSAPQGNEQYFGPGTRLTVT.

Regarding this clone: In the same sample, other DNA sequences code for this CDR3. This chain links TRBV5-1 with TRBJ2-1, with 14 bases that match TRBD2. V lost 2 bases and J lost 6; bases outside the gene matches: 1. The CDR3 loop spans 15 amino acids. Germline CDR1 and CDR2: SGHRS and YFSETQ. Written as DNA, the CDR3 is TGCGCCAGCAGCTTCGGACTAGCGGGAGGCAATGAGCAGTTCTTC. It yields the protein CASSFGLAGGNEQFF.

V gene TRBV7-8 combines with J gene TRBJ2-1; 9 positions match TRBD1. The CDR3 is 15 residues long. The germline CDR1 and CDR2 sequences are SGHVS and FQNEAQ. J lost 3 bases, V lost 5 bases, and 5 bases had no gene match. CDR3 DNA sequence: TGTGCCAGCAGCGGAACAGGGGGCGACTACAATGAGCAGTTCTTC. Protein sequence: CASSGTGGDYNEQFF.

The table lists this clone with a few counts. The V and J genes are TRBV29-1 and TRBJ2-7; 10 nucleotides align to TRBD2. Germline V gene data show CDR1 as SQVTM and CDR2 as ANQGSEA. The trim removed 0 bases at V and 6 bases at J, leaving 5 bases unmatched. This CDR3 region has 14 residues. CDR3 DNA sequence: TGCAGCGTTGAAGATGTAGCGGGAGGCACCGAGCAGTACTTC. Its translation: CSVEDVAGGTEQYF.

The V and J genes are TRBV13 and TRBJ2-7; a weak D match, TRBD1 (6 bases). The CDR3 length is 16 residues. V was clipped by 0 bases and J by 1 base, with 13 bases between them. Germline CDR1 and CDR2: PRHDT and FYEKMQ (reference sequence). The CDR3 region has the DNA TGTGCCAGCAGCTTAGGCAGTCGGCAGGGGTCCTACGAGCAGTACTTC. The encoded protein is CASSLGSRQGSYEQYF.

The rearrangement uses TRBV28 and TRBJ2-7, with D possibly TRBD1 on 5 matching bases. There are 12 residues in the CDR3. Between the trimmed V and J ends, which lost 10 bases and 2 bases, there was a span of 12 bases. From germline, CDR1 is MDHEN and CDR2 SYDVKM. This chain's CDR3 is CATRTQPYEQYF. The CDR3 DNA is TGTGCCACCAGGACACAACCCTACGAGCAGTACTTC.

This clone was recorded only once. The V call is TRBV5-7, the J call TRBJ2-1; D is perhaps TRBD1 or TRBD2 (5 bases each). TRBV5-7 is identified as an open reading frame with a role that is uncertain. V was trimmed by 1 base and J by 4 bases, leaving 9 bases between them. The CDR3 consists of 14 residues. The CDR3 loop is CASSLTGGYNEQFF. Written as DNA, the CDR3 is TGTGCCAGCAGCTTGACAGGAGGATACAATGAGCAGTTCTTC.

The J gene is TRBJ2-1, the V gene TRBV9, with TRBD2 as a possible D gene (6 bases). The CDR3 has 14 amino acids. V was trimmed by 1 base and J by 3 bases, leaving 8 bases between them. CDR1 SGDLS and CDR2 YYNGEE come from the germline V gene. The CDR3: CASSVLSGYNEQFF. The CDR3 coding sequence is TGTGCCAGCAGCGTACTTAGCGGCTACAATGAGCAGTTCTTC.

In the case of this clone: Other nucleotide sequences from this sample produce the same CDR3. The V and J genes are TRBV25-1 and TRBJ2-5, with D maybe TRBD2 (5 bases). The CDR3 extends over 14 amino acids. With 0 bases removed from V and 5 bases from J, the gap between germline ends came to 10 bases. Per germline, CDR1 MGHDK and CDR2 SYGVNS. CDR3 region: CASSEYGSGETQYF. DNA of the CDR3: TGTGCCAGCAGTGAATATGGATCGGGGGAGACCCAGTACTTC. Full variable domain (remainder filled in from reference TRBV25-1 and TRBJ2-5): EADIYQTPRYLVIGTGKKITLECSQTMGHDKMYWYQQDPGMELHLIHYSYGVNSTEKGDLSSESTVSRIRTEHFPLTLESARPSHTSQYLCASSEYGSGETQYFGPGTRLLVL.

This rearrangement joins TRBV7-9 to TRBJ2-3; no firm D call. Trimming took off 3 bases at V and 4 bases at J, with 5 bases between the two ends. This CDR3 comprises 12 residues. CDR1 and CDR2 from the germline V gene are SEHNR and FQNEAQ (reference sequence). CDR3 amino acids: CASSFHADTQYF. For the CDR3, the DNA is TGTGCCAGCAGCTTTCATGCAGATACGCAGTATTTT.